This T cell receptor beta chain was captured in a study of blood T cell repertoires in COVID-19. Across the study: COVID-19 samples from acute and convalescent phases originated in the United States, Italy and Spain.

Clones were sequenced by immunoSEQ multiplex PCR, and TCRdb holds only the in-frame ones, with some missing. The sample includes 200,000 to 250,000 clones, around 80% seen only once; the top ten take around 1.3%. This sequence originates from a woman under 40 with COVID-19, enrolled during active disease. Sequenced input: peripheral blood.

The CDR3 DNA is TGTGCCAGCAGCCCTGGGGAAGGGGCTCATGGCTACACCTTC. It encodes CASSPGEGAHGYTF. The gene calls are TRBV9 and TRBJ1-2, with a weak D call TRBD1 (5 bases). CDR1 is SGDLS, CDR2 YYNGEE, per germline. This CDR3 has 14 residues. Trimming removed 4 bases from V and 6 bases from J, with 16 bases in between.